Listed below are T cell receptor beta chains from one sample, sequenced in a study of T-cell memory formation after mild COVID-19. TCRdb re-derived calls from the 5' RACE reads in MiXCR, one entry per CDR3 protein. This table has 110,000 to 150,000 distinct CDR3 sequences, roughly 13% appearing once. Material: PBMCs or a T cell subset sorted from them (not recorded which). The receptors shown here come from an adult woman who had mild COVID-19 (a few samples of this study predate the infection). Cell type and time point are not known. The CDR3 runs from the conserved cysteine through the conserved F or W. Fields, in order: J gene, V gene, D gene, clone size, CDR3 DNA, CDR3 protein. D genes are given only for firm matches. Size values are once, few and many counts, or a class for expanded clones, and some rows have none.

j_call: TRBJ1-3
v_call: TRBV7-9
d_call: TRBD1
clone_size: few
cdr3_nt: TGTGCCAGCAGCCCCCTATGGGGACAGGGGACCGAAAACACCATATATTTT
cdr3_aa: CASSPLWGQGTENTIYF

j_call: TRBJ2-7
v_call: TRBV20-1
d_call: TRBD2
clone_size: -
cdr3_nt: TGCAGTGCTAGAGATAGCGGGATGCGGGGTCGCGAGCAGTACTTC
cdr3_aa: CSARDSGMRGREQYF

j_call: TRBJ2-2
v_call: TRBV9
d_call: -
clone_size: few
cdr3_nt: TGTGCCAGCAGCCAACCAATCGAGGGACGGTACCCTTCGAACACCGGGGAGCTGTTTTTT
cdr3_aa: CASSQPIEGRYPSNTGELFF

j_call: TRBJ2-1
v_call: TRBV4-1
d_call: -
clone_size: few
cdr3_nt: TGCGCCAGCAGCCAGTACAGGGATAATGAGCAGTTCTTC
cdr3_aa: CASSQYRDNEQFF

j_call: TRBJ2-1
v_call: TRBV10-3
d_call: -
clone_size: few
cdr3_nt: TGTGCCATCACCGAGGACGGTTACAATGAGCAGTTCTTC
cdr3_aa: CAITEDGYNEQFF

j_call: TRBJ1-2
v_call: TRBV19
d_call: -
clone_size: -
cdr3_nt: TGTGCCAGTAGTATCGCGAAAGCAAACTATGGCTACACCTTC
cdr3_aa: CASSIAKANYGYTF

j_call: TRBJ2-7
v_call: TRBV9
d_call: TRBD2
clone_size: -
cdr3_nt: TGTGCCAGCAGCGTAGATTGGCCAGCGGGAAGCGAGCAGTACTTC
cdr3_aa: CASSVDWPAGSEQYF

j_call: TRBJ1-2
v_call: TRBV7-9
d_call: TRBD1
clone_size: -
cdr3_nt: TGTGCCAGCACCGACGGACAGGCATTCCTCAATGGCTACACCTTC
cdr3_aa: CASTDGQAFLNGYTF

j_call: TRBJ2-2
v_call: TRBV9
d_call: -
clone_size: -
cdr3_nt: TGTGCCAGCAGCGTAGATGGCAGGGCCCTCGGGGTTGGCGGGGAGCTGTTTTTT
cdr3_aa: CASSVDGRALGVGGELFF

j_call: TRBJ2-3
v_call: TRBV14
d_call: TRBD1
clone_size: -
cdr3_nt: TGTGCCAGCAGTCAGGGGGCACTGGAGGGAGATACGCAGTATTTT
cdr3_aa: CASSQGALEGDTQYF

j_call: TRBJ2-1
v_call: TRBV5-1
d_call: TRBD2
clone_size: -
cdr3_nt: TGCGCCAGCAGCCTCCGGGGGACTAGCGGGGTTTACAATGAGCAGTTCTTC
cdr3_aa: CASSLRGTSGVYNEQFF

j_call: TRBJ2-7
v_call: TRBV4-3
d_call: TRBD1
clone_size: -
cdr3_nt: TGCGCCAGCTCCTTCACGACAGGGGAGATTTACGAGCAGTACTTC
cdr3_aa: CASSFTTGEIYEQYF

j_call: TRBJ2-2
v_call: TRBV12-3/TRBV12-4
d_call: -
clone_size: -
cdr3_nt: TGTGCCAGCACCACAGTCTCTTACACCGGGGAGCTGTTTTTT
cdr3_aa: CASTTVSYTGELFF

j_call: TRBJ2-1
v_call: TRBV4-3
d_call: -
clone_size: many
cdr3_nt: TGCGCCAGCAGCCAAGGACTGGCCCCTCAAAGTGAGCAGTTCTTC
cdr3_aa: CASSQGLAPQSEQFF

j_call: TRBJ2-7
v_call: TRBV30
d_call: -
clone_size: few
cdr3_nt: TGTGCCTGGAGTGCAGGGGCCTACGAGCAGTACTTC
cdr3_aa: CAWSAGAYEQYF

j_call: TRBJ2-7
v_call: TRBV29-1
d_call: TRBD2
clone_size: few
cdr3_nt: TGCAGCGCTCCCCCTAGCGGGAGGTCCCGCTACGAGCAGTACTTC
cdr3_aa: CSAPPSGRSRYEQYF

j_call: TRBJ2-1
v_call: TRBV14
d_call: -
clone_size: -
cdr3_nt: TGTGCCAGCAGCCGCCCTAGCTCCTACAATGAGCAGTTCTTC
cdr3_aa: CASSRPSSYNEQFF

j_call: TRBJ1-1
v_call: TRBV7-9
d_call: -
clone_size: few
cdr3_nt: TGTGCCAGCAGCTTAAATTCGGGTGCGAACACTGAAGCTTTCTTT
cdr3_aa: CASSLNSGANTEAFF

j_call: TRBJ2-5
v_call: TRBV7-2
d_call: -
clone_size: -
cdr3_nt: TGTGCCAGCAGCTTGGGGGACCCCCGGGAGACCCAGTACTTC
cdr3_aa: CASSLGDPRETQYF

j_call: TRBJ2-1
v_call: TRBV4-1
d_call: TRBD2
clone_size: -
cdr3_nt: TGCGCCAGCAGCCAAGATTCGGGGGGAGACCTCACGAGCTCCTACAATGAGCAGTTCTTC
cdr3_aa: CASSQDSGGDLTSSYNEQFF

j_call: TRBJ1-2
v_call: TRBV23-1
d_call: -
clone_size: few
cdr3_nt: TGCGCCAGATTTCGAATCTATGGCTACACCTTC
cdr3_aa: CARFRIYGYTF

j_call: TRBJ2-1
v_call: TRBV9
d_call: TRBD2
clone_size: -
cdr3_nt: TGTGCCAGCAGCGTAGACGGGAGGGCCGTAGTCGAGCAGTTCTTC
cdr3_aa: CASSVDGRAVVEQFF

j_call: TRBJ2-7
v_call: TRBV5-1
d_call: -
clone_size: once
cdr3_nt: TGCGCCAGCAGCTTGCCCCAGACAGGAGACTACGAGCAGTACTTC
cdr3_aa: CASSLPQTGDYEQYF

j_call: TRBJ1-5
v_call: TRBV2
d_call: TRBD1
clone_size: -
cdr3_nt: TGTGCCAGCGGGGCGGGACAGAACCCCTCCTCTGAGCAGCCCCAGCATTTT
cdr3_aa: CASGAGQNPSSEQPQHF

j_call: TRBJ1-1
v_call: TRBV6-5
d_call: TRBD1
clone_size: few
cdr3_nt: TGTGCCAGCAGAGGGAATAACAGGGGACCTGAAGCTTTCTTT
cdr3_aa: CASRGNNRGPEAFF

j_call: TRBJ2-7
v_call: TRBV12-3/TRBV12-4
d_call: TRBD1
clone_size: many
cdr3_nt: TGTGCCAGCAGTCCCGGGACAGGGGCTTACTACGAGCAGTACTTC
cdr3_aa: CASSPGTGAYYEQYF

j_call: TRBJ2-1
v_call: TRBV7-6
d_call: TRBD2
clone_size: -
cdr3_nt: TGTGCCAGCAGCTCCCCATTAGCGGGGGGCCCCCGTAAGCAGTTCTTC
cdr3_aa: CASSSPLAGGPRKQFF

j_call: TRBJ1-1
v_call: TRBV19
d_call: -
clone_size: few
cdr3_nt: TGTGCCAGTACCCTACAAGGGCCAAACACTGAAGCTTTCTTT
cdr3_aa: CASTLQGPNTEAFF

j_call: TRBJ2-1
v_call: TRBV7-3
d_call: TRBD2
clone_size: many
cdr3_nt: TGTGCCAGCAGCCTCGGACTAGCTTTGTCCTACAATGAGCAGTTCTTC
cdr3_aa: CASSLGLALSYNEQFF

j_call: TRBJ2-3
v_call: TRBV5-6
d_call: TRBD1
clone_size: few
cdr3_nt: TGTGCCAGCAGCTTGGTGGGACAGCTTTACACAGATACGCAGTATTTT
cdr3_aa: CASSLVGQLYTDTQYF

j_call: TRBJ2-3
v_call: TRBV12-3/TRBV12-4
d_call: TRBD2
clone_size: -
cdr3_nt: TGTGCCGGTGACTATAGCGGGGGGGCCTTCGTGGGCACAGATACGCAGTATTTT
cdr3_aa: CAGDYSGGAFVGTDTQYF

j_call: TRBJ2-6
v_call: TRBV13
d_call: TRBD1
clone_size: -
cdr3_nt: TGTGCCAGCAGCTTAGGCCTGGGTGGACAGGGGGTTGGGGCCAACGTCCTGACTTTC
cdr3_aa: CASSLGLGGQGVGANVLTF

j_call: TRBJ1-3
v_call: TRBV7-2
d_call: -
clone_size: few
cdr3_nt: TGTGCCAGCAGCTTAGGTGGGGGACATTGGTTATATTTT
cdr3_aa: CASSLGGGHWLYF

j_call: TRBJ2-7
v_call: TRBV7-9
d_call: -
clone_size: few
cdr3_nt: TGTGCCAGCAGCTCGGCGAGCTCCGACGAGCAGTACTTC
cdr3_aa: CASSSASSDEQYF

j_call: TRBJ2-1
v_call: TRBV10-3
d_call: -
clone_size: -
cdr3_nt: TGTGCCATCAGTGCCATAGCGGACCTCTACAATGAGCAGTTCTTC
cdr3_aa: CAISAIADLYNEQFF

j_call: TRBJ2-1
v_call: TRBV6-6
d_call: TRBD2
clone_size: -
cdr3_nt: TGTGCCTGCCTAGCTAGCGGGCAGAGCTCCTACAATGAGCAGTTCTTC
cdr3_aa: CACLASGQSSYNEQFF

j_call: TRBJ2-1
v_call: TRBV9
d_call: -
clone_size: -
cdr3_nt: TGTGCCAGCAGCGCATGGGGCGAGGGGCCCTCCTACAATGAGCAGTTCTTC
cdr3_aa: CASSAWGEGPSYNEQFF

j_call: TRBJ2-6
v_call: TRBV27
d_call: -
clone_size: few
cdr3_nt: TGTGCCAGCAGTTTATCGTATGGGGCCAACGTCCTGACTTTC
cdr3_aa: CASSLSYGANVLTF

j_call: TRBJ2-1
v_call: TRBV10-3
d_call: TRBD2
clone_size: -
cdr3_nt: TGTGCCATCAGCCCCGGACTAGCGGGGGGCCACAATGAGCAGTTCTTC
cdr3_aa: CAISPGLAGGHNEQFF

j_call: TRBJ1-1
v_call: TRBV9
d_call: -
clone_size: few
cdr3_nt: TGTGCCAGCAGCGTAGAGGCAGAGATGATCACTGAAGCTTTCTTT
cdr3_aa: CASSVEAEMITEAFF

j_call: TRBJ2-7
v_call: TRBV5-1
d_call: -
clone_size: -
cdr3_nt: TGCGCCAGCAGCTTGGCCGGGAACTCCTACGAGCAGTACTTC
cdr3_aa: CASSLAGNSYEQYF

j_call: TRBJ2-7
v_call: TRBV10-2
d_call: -
clone_size: -
cdr3_nt: TGCGCCAGCAGGGAACAGGGCTTCTCCTACGAGCAGTACTTC
cdr3_aa: CASREQGFSYEQYF